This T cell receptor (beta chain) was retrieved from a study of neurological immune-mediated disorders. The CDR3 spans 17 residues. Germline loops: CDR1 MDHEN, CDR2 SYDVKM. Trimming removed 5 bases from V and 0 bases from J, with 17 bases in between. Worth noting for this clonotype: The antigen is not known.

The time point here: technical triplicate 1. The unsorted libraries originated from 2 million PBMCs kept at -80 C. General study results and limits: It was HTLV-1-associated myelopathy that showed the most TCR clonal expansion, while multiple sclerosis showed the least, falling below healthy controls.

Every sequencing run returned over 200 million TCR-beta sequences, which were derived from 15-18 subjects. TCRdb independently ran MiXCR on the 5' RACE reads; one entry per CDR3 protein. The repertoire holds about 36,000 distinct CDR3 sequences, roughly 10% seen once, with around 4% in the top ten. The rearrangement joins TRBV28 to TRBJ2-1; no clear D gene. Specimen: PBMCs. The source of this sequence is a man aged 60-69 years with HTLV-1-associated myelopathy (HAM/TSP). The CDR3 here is CASSTNSRMGSYNEQFF. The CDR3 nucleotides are TGTGCCAGCAGTACCAATTCCAGGATGGGCTCCTACAATGAGCAGTTCTTC.